This TCR beta chain appears in the sequencing data of a study of blood T cell repertoires in COVID-19. The table came from immunoSEQ multiplex PCR; TCRdb's copy has only in-frame clones and leaves some out. The sample has about 160,000 clones; around 83% are singletons. Germline CDR1 reads MNHEY; CDR2 reads SVGAGI. The CDR3 contains 15 residues. V was pared by 6 bases and J by 9 bases, with 12 bases of the junction left unmatched. This TCR derives from a man aged 40-50 years with acute or convalescent COVID-19. The sample comprised peripheral blood. The chain links TRBV6-5 to TRBJ1-2; 11 bases map to TRBD1. CDR3: CASSKTGQGAKRYTF. DNA for the CDR3: TGTGCCAGCAGCAAAACAGGACAGGGGGCGAAACGCTACACCTTC.